The sequence of this TCR beta chain was determined in a study of T cells in Graves' hyperthyroidism and ophthalmopathy. Study results and caveats: From stable hyperthyroidism, ophthalmopathy was set apart by a 13 V-J model.

On this clonotype: The antigen remains unidentified.

Authors of the study amplified TCR beta CDR3 regions from RNA transcripts. A first-round RT-PCR of the TCR CDR3 used the HTBI primer set. TCRdb used MiXCR to reprocess the multiplex PCR reads, holding one entry per CDR3 protein. The sample lists over 450,000 distinct CDR3 sequences, approximately 15% occurring once. Between the trimmed V and J ends, which lost 9 bases and 0 bases, there was a span of 15 bases. CDR1 is LNHDA, CDR2 SQIVND, per germline (reference sequence). The CDR3 has 14 residues. The clonotype comes from a woman aged 18-30 years with Graves' hyperthyroidism. The sequenced material came from blood. The chain carries TRBV19 and TRBJ2-7; no reliable D call. CDR3: CASGPKTFSYEQYF. The CDR3 region has the DNA TGTGCCAGCGGCCCTAAGACATTCTCCTACGAGCAGTACTTC.